Listed below are T cell receptor beta chains from one sample, sequenced in a study of blood T cell repertoires in COVID-19. Only in-frame clones appear in the TCRdb table, and some are missing; sequencing was by immunoSEQ multiplex PCR. The sample lists about 190,000 clones, 75% to 90% seen once, with roughly 6.1% in the top ten. Input material: peripheral blood. All receptors derive from a middle-aged woman with acute or convalescent COVID-19. CDR3s include the opening cysteine and the closing phenylalanine or tryptophan. A D gene is named only where the DNA matches it firmly. Clone size, where shown, is once, few, many, or a class for clones that have expanded.

cdr3_nt cdr3_aa clone_size j_call v_call d_call
TGTGCCAGCAGTTACTCGACTAGCGGGACCTCCAAATACACAGATACGCAGTATTTT CASSYSTSGTSKYTDTQYF . TRBJ2-3 TRBV6-2/TRBV6-3 TRBD2
TGCAGCGTTGAGGGAGGCAGGGGGATATTTGAAGCTTTCTTT CSVEGGRGIFEAFF . TRBJ1-1 TRBV29-1 TRBD1
TGTGCCAGCAGCTTAGGAGCATACAATGAGCAGTTCTTC CASSLGAYNEQFF once TRBJ2-1 TRBV11-1 .
TGTGCCAGCTCAGCCGGGACAGGGGGCTCAGATACGCAGTATTTT CASSAGTGGSDTQYF few TRBJ2-3 TRBV18 TRBD1
TGTGCCAGCAGTCCCCAGGGGCCCTTTAGCAATCAGCCCCAGCATTTT CASSPQGPFSNQPQHF . TRBJ1-5 TRBV27 .
TGCGCCAGCAGCCCTAGAGGGGAGAGAGGGGGTGAGCAGTTCTTC CASSPRGERGGEQFF . TRBJ2-1 TRBV5-1 .
TGCAGCGTTCTACCCGGACTAGCGGGGCACAGCTCCTACAATGAGCAGTTCTTC CSVLPGLAGHSSYNEQFF . TRBJ2-1 TRBV29-1 TRBD2
TGTGCCAGCAGCTTCGGCGGGGACAGCTATGGCTACACCTTC CASSFGGDSYGYTF . TRBJ1-2 TRBV11-1 TRBD1
TGTGCCAGCAGTGGCCCAACTAGTGCCGAGACCCAGTACTTC CASSGPTSAETQYF . TRBJ2-5 TRBV2 .
TGCGCCAGCAGCCGAGGGGGACAGGGTAACAATCAGCCCCAGCATTTT CASSRGGQGNNQPQHF . TRBJ1-5 TRBV4-1 TRBD1
TGCAGCGCTTTCCCTAGCGTCCCCGGGGAGCTGTTTTTT CSAFPSVPGELFF . TRBJ2-2 TRBV29-1 .
TGCGCCAGCAGCTTCACAGGGGGCGCAGACTATGGCTACACCTTC CASSFTGGADYGYTF . TRBJ1-2 TRBV13 TRBD1
TGTGCCAGCAGTTACCTCATGGGGGGGTTTTCTAATGAAAAACTGTTTTTT CASSYLMGGFSNEKLFF . TRBJ1-4 TRBV28 .
TGCGCCAGCAGTTTGGAACAACCTAACTATGGCTACACCTTC CASSLEQPNYGYTF . TRBJ1-2 TRBV5-1 .
TGCGCCAGCAGCCAAGATGAGCAGGGAAATATGAACACTGAAGCTTTCTTT CASSQDEQGNMNTEAFF . TRBJ1-1 TRBV4-1 .
TGTGCCAGCAGCTTCCCACCGGGGGGGGCTAGCACAGATACGCAGTATTTT CASSFPPGGASTDTQYF . TRBJ2-3 TRBV11-2 TRBD2
TGTGCCAGCAGTTACAGGGGGTGGATCTACAATGAGCAGTTCTTC CASSYRGWIYNEQFF . TRBJ2-1 TRBV6-7 .
TGTGCCAGCAGAACGGGGGGTAGTCAGCCCCAGCATTTT CASRTGGSQPQHF . TRBJ1-5 TRBV28 .
TGTGCCAGCAGCCTTAGCGGGAATGAGCAGTTCTTC CASSLSGNEQFF . TRBJ2-1 TRBV3-1/TRBV3-2 TRBD2
TGTGCCAGCAGTAGCGGGGCCCAATGGACTGAAGCTTTCTTT CASSSGAQWTEAFF . TRBJ1-1 TRBV28 .
TGTGCCAGCACCCTACTAAGCTCCTATAATTCACCCCTCCACTTT CASTLLSSYNSPLHF . TRBJ1-6 TRBV6-5 .
TGTGCCAGCAGCCCAAGGGGCAGGGGGGACGCTGAAGCTTTCTTT CASSPRGRGDAEAFF . TRBJ1-1 TRBV13 TRBD1
TGTGCCAGCAGCTCGCGACAGGGGATGGGGAATGAGCAGTTCTTC CASSSRQGMGNEQFF . TRBJ2-1 TRBV3-1/TRBV3-2 TRBD1
TGTGCCAGCAGTCGCCCCCCTTCGACTAGCGGGAGTTACGAGCAGTACTTC CASSRPPSTSGSYEQYF once TRBJ2-7 TRBV28 TRBD2
TGTGCCAGCAGCTTTGAGTTTTTGTTCACCTTC CASSFEFLFTF once TRBJ1-2 TRBV5-6 .
TGTGCCAGCAGCCTCGGGGGGGGTGGCACAGATACGCAGTATTTT CASSLGGGGTDTQYF . TRBJ2-3 TRBV7-9 TRBD2
TGTGCCAGTAGCCCCCCTTTAAGACAGGTCCGATACCAGCCCCAGCATTTT CASSPPLRQVRYQPQHF . TRBJ1-5 TRBV19 .
TGCGCCAGCAGCTTCCTTCAGGGGAACACTGAAGCTTTCTTT CASSFLQGNTEAFF . TRBJ1-1 TRBV5-1 .
TGTGCCAGCAGCGCTGGGCTCTCTGGAAACACCATATATTTT CASSAGLSGNTIYF many TRBJ1-3 TRBV9 .
TGTGCCAGCTCACCAAGGACAGGGGGAATAGCCGGGGAGCTGTTTTTT CASSPRTGGIAGELFF . TRBJ2-2 TRBV18 TRBD1
TGTGCCAGCTCACCAGGGGCTGAAACGGAAGCTTTCTTT CASSPGAETEAFF . TRBJ1-1 TRBV18 .
TGTGCCTGGAGTGTACGACTAGCGACCTACGAGCAGTACTTC CAWSVRLATYEQYF once TRBJ2-7 TRBV30 TRBD2
TGTGCCAGCTCACCACCTAGCGGGAGTAATGGCTACAATGAGCAGTTCTTC CASSPPSGSNGYNEQFF . TRBJ2-1 TRBV18 TRBD2
TGTGCTACAGCCCCAGCGGGGTACTACGAGCAGTACTTC CATAPAGYYEQYF once TRBJ2-7 TRBV6-5 TRBD2
TGTGCCAGCAGCTCCTGGGACAGGGAATATGAGCAGTTCTTC CASSSWDREYEQFF . TRBJ2-1 TRBV5-4 TRBD1
TGTGCCAGCAGACCTCCGGGACAGGGAAGTCAGCCCCAGCATTTT CASRPPGQGSQPQHF few TRBJ1-5 TRBV28 TRBD1
TGTGCCAGCAATAATAGGGAGGGGCCTACCGGGGAGCTGTTTTTT CASNNREGPTGELFF . TRBJ2-2 TRBV28 TRBD2
TGTGCCAGCAGCCTACACAGGGGATATGAGCAGTTCTTC CASSLHRGYEQFF . TRBJ2-1 TRBV27 TRBD1
TGTGCCAGCAGGACCACCCGGGGGTCCTACGAGCAGTACTTC CASRTTRGSYEQYF . TRBJ2-7 TRBV28 .
TGTGCCAGCAGGGGACAGGGGAAATCCTACAATGAGCAGTTCTTC CASRGQGKSYNEQFF . TRBJ2-1 TRBV6-5 TRBD1
TGTGCCAGCAGCTTAGAAACAGCCTCACCCCTCCACTTT CASSLETASPLHF few TRBJ1-6 TRBV7-9 .
TGCGCCAGCAGCCCAAGACGGACGGACAAAGCCTCTGGAAACACCATATATTTT CASSPRRTDKASGNTIYF . TRBJ1-3 TRBV4-1 .
TGCGCCAGCAGCTTACCGGGACTAGCGGGAGTGGGCGAGCAGTTCTTC CASSLPGLAGVGEQFF . TRBJ2-1 TRBV5-1 TRBD2
TGCGCCAGCAGTGAGCAGAGGGATCAGCCCCAGCATTTT CASSEQRDQPQHF . TRBJ1-5 TRBV10-2 .
TGTGCCAGCAGTCCGAGGACTAGCGGGGTTGGAGATACGCAGTATTTT CASSPRTSGVGDTQYF . TRBJ2-3 TRBV27 TRBD2
TGTGCCAGCAGCCAAGACGGACGGACAAACTACGAGCAGTACTTC CASSQDGRTNYEQYF . TRBJ2-7 TRBV4-2 .
TGTGCCAGCAGCGCGTCGGGACAGGGGAATTCACCCCTCCACTTT CASSASGQGNSPLHF . TRBJ1-6 TRBV7-3 TRBD1